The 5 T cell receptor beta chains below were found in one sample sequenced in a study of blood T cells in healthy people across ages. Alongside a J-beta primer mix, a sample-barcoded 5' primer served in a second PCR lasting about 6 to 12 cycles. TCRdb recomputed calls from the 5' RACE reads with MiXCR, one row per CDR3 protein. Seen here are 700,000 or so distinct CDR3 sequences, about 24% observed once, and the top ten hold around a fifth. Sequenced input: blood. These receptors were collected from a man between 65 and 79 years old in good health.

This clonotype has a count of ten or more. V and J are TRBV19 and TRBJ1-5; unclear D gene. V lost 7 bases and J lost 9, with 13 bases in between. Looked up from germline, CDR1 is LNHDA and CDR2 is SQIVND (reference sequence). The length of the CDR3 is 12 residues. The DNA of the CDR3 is TGTGCCAGTATGAGCGGGCGATCGCCCCAGCATTTT. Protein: CASMSGRSPQHF. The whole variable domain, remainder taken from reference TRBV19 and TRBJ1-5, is DGGITQSPKYLFRKEGQNVTLSCEQNLNHDAMYWYRQDPGQGLRLIYYSQIVNDFQKGDIAEGYSVSREKKESFPLTVTSAQKNPTAFYLCASMSGRSPQHFGDGTRLSIL.

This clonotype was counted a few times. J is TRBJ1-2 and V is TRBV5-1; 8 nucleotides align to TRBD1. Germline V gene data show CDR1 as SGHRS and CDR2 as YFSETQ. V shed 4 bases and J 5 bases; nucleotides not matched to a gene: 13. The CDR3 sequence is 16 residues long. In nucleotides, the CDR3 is TGCGCCAGCAGCCCCTCCGCGGACAGGGAATGGTATGGCTACACCTTC. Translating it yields CASSPSADREWYGYTF.

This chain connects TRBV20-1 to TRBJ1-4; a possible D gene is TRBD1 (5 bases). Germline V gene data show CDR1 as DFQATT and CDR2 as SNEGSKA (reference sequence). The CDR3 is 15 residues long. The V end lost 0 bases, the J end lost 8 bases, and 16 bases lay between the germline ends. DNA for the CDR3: TGCAGTGCTAGAGATGTCATGGGGCTCAAAGAAAAACTGTTTTTT. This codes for CSARDVMGLKEKLFF.

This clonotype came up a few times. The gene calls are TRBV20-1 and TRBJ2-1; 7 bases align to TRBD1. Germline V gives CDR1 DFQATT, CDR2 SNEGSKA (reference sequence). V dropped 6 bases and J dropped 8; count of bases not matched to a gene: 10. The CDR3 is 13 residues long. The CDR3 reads CSAPGQLFDEQFF. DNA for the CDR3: TGCAGTGCCCCGGGACAGCTATTTGATGAGCAGTTCTTC.

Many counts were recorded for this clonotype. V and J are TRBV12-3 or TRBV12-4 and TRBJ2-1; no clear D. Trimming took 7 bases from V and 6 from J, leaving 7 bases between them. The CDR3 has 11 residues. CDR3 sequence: CASKSFNEQFF. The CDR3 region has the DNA TGTGCCAGCAAGAGTTTCAATGAGCAGTTCTTC.